Listed below are T cell receptor beta chains from one sample, sequenced in a study of T cell responses to AZD1222 COVID-19 vaccine. Produced via immunoSEQ multiplex PCR; TCRdb's table is partial and in-frame only. Here the sample spans about 180,000 clones, 88% being singletons. The sample consisted of peripheral blood, taken on day 0 of AZD1222 vaccination. These receptor sequences come from an adult in good health. CDR3s include the opening cysteine and the closing phenylalanine or tryptophan. The D gene is left open where the match is weak. Clone size is shown for a subset of rows, as once, few, many or a class of expanded clone.

abundance: .
d_gene: .
v_gene: TRBV7-3
j_gene: TRBJ2-1
CDR3aa: CASSPHIGGEQFF
CDR3nt: TGTGCCAGCAGCCCCCACATCGGGGGTGAGCAGTTCTTC

abundance: .
d_gene: TRBD2
v_gene: TRBV9
j_gene: TRBJ2-5
CDR3aa: CASSVATGTLAENQETQYF
CDR3nt: TGTGCCAGCAGCGTAGCTACCGGAACTCTAGCGGAGAACCAAGAGACCCAGTACTTC

abundance: .
d_gene: .
v_gene: TRBV5-1
j_gene: TRBJ2-5
CDR3aa: CASSPQGAYQETQYF
CDR3nt: TGCGCCAGCAGCCCACAAGGGGCTTACCAAGAGACCCAGTACTTC

abundance: .
d_gene: .
v_gene: TRBV7-2
j_gene: TRBJ2-5
CDR3aa: CASSLTFQETQYF
CDR3nt: TGTGCCAGCAGCTTGACTTTTCAAGAGACCCAGTACTTC

abundance: .
d_gene: .
v_gene: TRBV27
j_gene: TRBJ1-1
CDR3aa: CASSPGQSYTEAFF
CDR3nt: TGTGCCAGCAGTCCGGGCCAGAGCTACACTGAAGCTTTCTTT

abundance: .
d_gene: TRBD1
v_gene: TRBV5-1
j_gene: TRBJ2-5
CDR3aa: CASSSDRGRETQYF
CDR3nt: TGCGCCAGCAGCTCTGACAGGGGGCGAGAGACCCAGTACTTC

abundance: once
d_gene: .
v_gene: TRBV9
j_gene: TRBJ2-7
CDR3aa: CASSVVVGPYEQYF
CDR3nt: TGTGCCAGCAGCGTAGTCGTCGGCCCCTACGAGCAGTACTTC

abundance: .
d_gene: .
v_gene: TRBV4-1
j_gene: TRBJ1-4
CDR3aa: CASSHQVEANEKLFF
CDR3nt: TGCGCCAGCAGCCACCAAGTGGAGGCTAATGAAAAACTGTTTTTT

abundance: .
d_gene: TRBD2
v_gene: TRBV3-1/TRBV3-2
j_gene: TRBJ2-7
CDR3aa: CASSAGLAGGIYEQYF
CDR3nt: TGTGCCAGCAGTGCGGGACTAGCGGGGGGAATATACGAGCAGTACTTC

abundance: .
d_gene: TRBD2
v_gene: TRBV5-1
j_gene: TRBJ2-5
CDR3aa: CASSFVAGHQETQYF
CDR3nt: TGCGCCAGCAGCTTTGTAGCGGGGCACCAAGAGACCCAGTACTTC

abundance: .
d_gene: .
v_gene: TRBV2
j_gene: TRBJ1-2
CDR3aa: CASSETQGNYGYTF
CDR3nt: TGTGCCAGCAGTGAAACCCAGGGGAACTATGGCTACACCTTC

abundance: .
d_gene: TRBD1
v_gene: TRBV5-1
j_gene: TRBJ1-2
CDR3aa: CASSDPGTGGGYTF
CDR3nt: TGCGCCAGCAGCGACCCCGGGACAGGGGGCGGCTACACCTTC

abundance: .
d_gene: .
v_gene: TRBV7-3
j_gene: TRBJ1-1
CDR3aa: CASSPPGVLTEAFF
CDR3nt: TGTGCCAGCAGCCCTCCGGGGGTCCTCACTGAAGCTTTCTTT

abundance: .
d_gene: TRBD2
v_gene: TRBV18
j_gene: TRBJ2-5
CDR3aa: CASSPLAGGTRWETQYF
CDR3nt: TGTGCCAGCTCACCACTAGCGGGGGGAACCCGGTGGGAGACCCAGTACTTC

abundance: .
d_gene: TRBD1
v_gene: TRBV5-1
j_gene: TRBJ2-3
CDR3aa: CASSSGTGPASTDTQYF
CDR3nt: TGCGCCAGCAGCTCCGGGACAGGGCCTGCTAGCACAGATACGCAGTATTTT

abundance: .
d_gene: .
v_gene: TRBV2
j_gene: TRBJ2-5
CDR3aa: CASSETVVIQETQYF
CDR3nt: TGTGCCAGCAGTGAGACAGTGGTGATTCAAGAGACCCAGTACTTC

abundance: few
d_gene: TRBD2
v_gene: TRBV4-1
j_gene: TRBJ2-3
CDR3aa: CASSQLSGASTDTQYF
CDR3nt: TGCGCCAGCAGCCAGCTCAGCGGGGCTAGCACAGATACGCAGTATTTT

abundance: .
d_gene: .
v_gene: TRBV27
j_gene: TRBJ2-7
CDR3aa: CASSLTGTSYEQYF
CDR3nt: TGTGCCAGCTCCCTAACCGGGACCTCCTACGAGCAGTACTTC

abundance: .
d_gene: .
v_gene: TRBV2
j_gene: TRBJ1-5
CDR3aa: CASSEEKRQPQHF
CDR3nt: TGTGCCAGCAGCGAAGAGAAGCGTCAGCCCCAGCATTTT

abundance: .
d_gene: .
v_gene: TRBV5-4
j_gene: TRBJ2-7
CDR3aa: CASSLESSYEQYF
CDR3nt: TGTGCCAGCAGCTTGGAATCTTCCTACGAGCAGTACTTC

abundance: .
d_gene: .
v_gene: TRBV28
j_gene: TRBJ1-2
CDR3aa: CASINKGYGYTF
CDR3nt: TGTGCCAGCATCAATAAGGGTTATGGCTACACCTTC

abundance: .
d_gene: .
v_gene: TRBV5-4
j_gene: TRBJ2-1
CDR3aa: CASSFISYNEQFF
CDR3nt: TGTGCCAGCAGCTTTATCTCCTACAATGAGCAGTTCTTC

abundance: .
d_gene: .
v_gene: TRBV19
j_gene: TRBJ2-7
CDR3aa: CASSILSGDAREQYF
CDR3nt: TGTGCCAGTAGTATCCTCTCAGGGGATGCTCGCGAGCAGTACTTC

abundance: many
d_gene: .
v_gene: TRBV5-1
j_gene: TRBJ2-2
CDR3aa: CASSPWGGTTGVGELFF
CDR3nt: TGCGCCAGCAGCCCGTGGGGAGGGACAACAGGCGTCGGGGAGCTGTTTTTT

abundance: .
d_gene: .
v_gene: TRBV4-1
j_gene: TRBJ2-7
CDR3aa: CASSQESPYRDEQYF
CDR3nt: TGCGCCAGCAGCCAAGAGTCCCCTTACCGGGACGAGCAGTACTTC

abundance: once
d_gene: .
v_gene: TRBV28
j_gene: TRBJ2-4
CDR3aa: CASSLPQGNSLAKNIQYF
CDR3nt: TGTGCCAGCAGTTTACCGCAAGGCAACAGTCTAGCCAAAAACATTCAGTACTTC

abundance: .
d_gene: .
v_gene: TRBV9
j_gene: TRBJ2-2
CDR3aa: CASSVTRTGELFF
CDR3nt: TGTGCCAGCAGCGTCACACGTACCGGGGAGCTGTTTTTT

abundance: .
d_gene: .
v_gene: TRBV5-4
j_gene: TRBJ2-5
CDR3aa: CASSFPEGRGGIKTQYF
CDR3nt: TGTGCCAGCAGCTTCCCCGAGGGCAGGGGGGGTATCAAGACCCAGTACTTC

abundance: .
d_gene: TRBD1
v_gene: TRBV6-1
j_gene: TRBJ2-7
CDR3aa: CASSERRQGNDEQYF
CDR3nt: TGTGCCAGCAGTGAACGGAGACAGGGGAACGACGAGCAGTACTTC

abundance: .
d_gene: .
v_gene: TRBV10-3
j_gene: TRBJ2-2
CDR3aa: CAISEGATGELFF
CDR3nt: TGTGCCATCAGTGAGGGGGCCACCGGGGAGCTGTTTTTT

abundance: .
d_gene: TRBD2
v_gene: TRBV9
j_gene: TRBJ2-7
CDR3aa: CASSEGLAGAYEQYF
CDR3nt: TGTGCCAGCAGCGAGGGTCTAGCGGGGGCCTACGAGCAGTACTTC

abundance: .
d_gene: TRBD2
v_gene: TRBV19
j_gene: TRBJ2-3
CDR3aa: CASSPPGLAVADTQYF
CDR3nt: TGTGCCAGTAGTCCCCCGGGACTAGCGGTGGCAGATACGCAGTATTTT

abundance: once
d_gene: .
v_gene: TRBV20-1
j_gene: TRBJ2-7
CDR3aa: CSARQFYEQYF
CDR3nt: TGCAGTGCGAGACAGTTCTACGAGCAGTACTTC

abundance: .
d_gene: .
v_gene: TRBV10-3
j_gene: TRBJ1-1
CDR3aa: CAISESGGGNTEAFF
CDR3nt: TGTGCCATCAGTGAGTCTGGAGGTGGGAACACTGAAGCTTTCTTT

abundance: .
d_gene: TRBD2
v_gene: TRBV5-1
j_gene: TRBJ2-5
CDR3aa: CASSLRLAGGETQYF
CDR3nt: TGCGCCAGCAGCTTGCGGTTAGCGGGGGGTGAGACCCAGTACTTC

abundance: .
d_gene: TRBD1
v_gene: TRBV30
j_gene: TRBJ1-5
CDR3aa: CAWSAGTGGVSNQPQHF
CDR3nt: TGTGCCTGGAGCGCAGGGACAGGGGGTGTGAGTAATCAGCCCCAGCATTTT

abundance: .
d_gene: .
v_gene: TRBV5-1
j_gene: TRBJ2-7
CDR3aa: CASSQGHYEQYF
CDR3nt: TGCGCCAGCAGCCAGGGACATTACGAGCAGTACTTC

abundance: .
d_gene: TRBD1
v_gene: TRBV2
j_gene: TRBJ2-3
CDR3aa: CASNFDRTGDDTQYF
CDR3nt: TGTGCCAGCAACTTTGACAGGACAGGGGATGATACGCAGTATTTT

abundance: once
d_gene: TRBD1
v_gene: TRBV19
j_gene: TRBJ2-7
CDR3aa: CASGITGTGVHEQYF
CDR3nt: TGTGCCAGTGGGATAACCGGGACAGGGGTCCACGAGCAGTACTTC

abundance: .
d_gene: .
v_gene: TRBV3-1/TRBV3-2
j_gene: TRBJ1-6
CDR3aa: CASSREGGTSPLHF
CDR3nt: TGTGCCAGCAGCCGGGAGGGGGGGACTTCACCCCTCCACTTT

abundance: .
d_gene: .
v_gene: TRBV7-6
j_gene: TRBJ1-3
CDR3aa: CASSLRQASSGNTIYF
CDR3nt: TGTGCCAGCAGCTTACGGCAGGCTAGCTCTGGAAACACCATATATTTT

abundance: once
d_gene: .
v_gene: TRBV30
j_gene: TRBJ1-1
CDR3aa: CAWSVAKNTEAFF
CDR3nt: TGTGCCTGGAGTGTTGCGAAGAACACTGAAGCTTTCTTT

abundance: once
d_gene: TRBD1
v_gene: TRBV29-1
j_gene: TRBJ1-2
CDR3aa: CSTDETGRGHGYTF
CDR3nt: TGCAGCACCGACGAGACAGGGAGGGGCCATGGCTACACCTTC

abundance: once
d_gene: .
v_gene: TRBV29-1
j_gene: TRBJ2-2
CDR3aa: CSVEKRSANTGELFF
CDR3nt: TGCAGCGTTGAGAAGCGGTCCGCGAACACCGGGGAGCTGTTTTTT

abundance: .
d_gene: TRBD1
v_gene: TRBV13
j_gene: TRBJ2-4
CDR3aa: CASSQGQGVAKNIQYF
CDR3nt: TGTGCCAGCAGCCAGGGACAGGGGGTAGCCAAAAACATTCAGTACTTC

abundance: once
d_gene: .
v_gene: TRBV7-9
j_gene: TRBJ2-3
CDR3aa: CASSYSLGTDTQYF
CDR3nt: TGTGCCAGCAGCTACTCCCTGGGGACAGATACGCAGTATTTT

abundance: .
d_gene: TRBD2
v_gene: TRBV13
j_gene: TRBJ2-1
CDR3aa: CASSPGLGEQFF
CDR3nt: TGTGCCAGCAGCCCAGGACTAGGTGAGCAGTTCTTC

abundance: .
d_gene: .
v_gene: TRBV6-5
j_gene: TRBJ1-2
CDR3aa: CASTPRWTLYGYTF
CDR3nt: TGTGCCAGCACGCCTCGTTGGACCCTCTATGGCTACACCTTC